This T cell receptor beta chain was profiled in a study of T cell responses to AZD1222 COVID-19 vaccine. Findings and caveats of the study: At 160-218 and 743-854, vaccine-associated CD4 TCRs were dominant, and they spanned spike. The donor group comprised mostly white British people and more females; the analysis possibly underestimated clonal diversity. Rises in breadth and depth of Spike-specific TCRs came after two AZD1222 doses.

Here immunoSEQ multiplex PCR was the method, and the copy in TCRdb shows in-frame clones only, minus some. Of about 150,000 clones in the sample, approximately 90% were seen once. As to this clone: Its cognate antigen is unknown.

The V and J ends lost 8 bases and 1 base respectively, with 8 bases between them. The CDR3 sequence is 13 residues long. The V gene's germline CDR1 is MNHEY and CDR2 SVGAGI. The source of this sequence is an adult who had recovered from COVID-19. The sample consisted of peripheral blood, taken after recovery from COVID-19. The rearrangement joins TRBV6-5 to TRBJ2-2, with D unresolved. The CDR3 reads CASGPQNTGELFF. CDR3 nucleotides: TGTGCCAGCGGTCCTCAGAACACCGGGGAGCTGTTTTTT.